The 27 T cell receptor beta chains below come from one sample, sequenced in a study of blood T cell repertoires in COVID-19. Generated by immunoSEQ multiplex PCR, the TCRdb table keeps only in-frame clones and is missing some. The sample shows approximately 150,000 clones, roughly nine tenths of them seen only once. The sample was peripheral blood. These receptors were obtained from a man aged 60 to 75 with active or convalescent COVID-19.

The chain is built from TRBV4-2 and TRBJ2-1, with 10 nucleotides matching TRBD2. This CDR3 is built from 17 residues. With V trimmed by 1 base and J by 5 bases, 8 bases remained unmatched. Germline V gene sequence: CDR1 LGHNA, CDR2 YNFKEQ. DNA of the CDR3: TGTGCCAGCAGCCAAGGTCCTAGCGGGGGTATAGACAATGAGCAGTTCTTC. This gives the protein CASSQGPSGGIDNEQFF.

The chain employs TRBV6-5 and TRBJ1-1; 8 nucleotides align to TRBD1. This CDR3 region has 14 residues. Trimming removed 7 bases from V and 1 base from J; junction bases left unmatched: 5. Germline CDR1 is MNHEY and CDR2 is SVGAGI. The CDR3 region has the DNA TGTGCCAGCATTGGACAGGGAAAGAACACTGAAGCTTTCTTT. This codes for CASIGQGKNTEAFF.

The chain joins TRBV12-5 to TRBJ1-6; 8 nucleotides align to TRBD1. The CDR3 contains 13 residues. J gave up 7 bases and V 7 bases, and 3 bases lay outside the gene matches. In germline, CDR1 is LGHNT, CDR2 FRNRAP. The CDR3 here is CASDRDRNSPLHF. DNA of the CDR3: TGTGCTAGTGACCGGGACAGGAATTCACCCCTCCACTTT.

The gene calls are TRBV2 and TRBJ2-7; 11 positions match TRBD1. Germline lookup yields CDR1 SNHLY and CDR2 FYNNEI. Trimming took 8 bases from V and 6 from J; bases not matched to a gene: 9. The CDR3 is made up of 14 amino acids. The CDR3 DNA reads TGTGCCAGCGGTTTTGGGACAGGGGGTTTCGAGCAGTACTTC. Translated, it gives CASGFGTGGFEQYF. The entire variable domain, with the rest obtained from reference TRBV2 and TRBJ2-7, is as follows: EPEVTQTPSHQVTQMGQEVILRCVPISNHLYFYWYRQILGQKVEFLVSFYNNEISEKSEIFDDQFSVERPDGSNFTLKIRSTKLEDSAMYFCASGFGTGGFEQYFGPGTRLTVT.

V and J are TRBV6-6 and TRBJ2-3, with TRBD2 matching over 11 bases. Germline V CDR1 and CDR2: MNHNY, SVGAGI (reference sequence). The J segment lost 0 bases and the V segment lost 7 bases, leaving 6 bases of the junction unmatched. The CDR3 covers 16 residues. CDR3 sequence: CASNRLAGISTDTQYF. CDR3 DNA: TGTGCCAGCAACAGACTAGCGGGGATTAGCACAGATACGCAGTATTTT.

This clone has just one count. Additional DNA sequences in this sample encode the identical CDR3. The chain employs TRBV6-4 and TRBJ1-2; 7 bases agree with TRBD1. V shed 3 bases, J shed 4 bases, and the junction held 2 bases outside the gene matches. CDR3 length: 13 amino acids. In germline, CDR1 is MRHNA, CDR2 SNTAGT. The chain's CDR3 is CASSEQGSYGYTF. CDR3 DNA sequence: TGTGCCAGCAGTGAACAGGGGTCCTATGGCTACACCTTC.

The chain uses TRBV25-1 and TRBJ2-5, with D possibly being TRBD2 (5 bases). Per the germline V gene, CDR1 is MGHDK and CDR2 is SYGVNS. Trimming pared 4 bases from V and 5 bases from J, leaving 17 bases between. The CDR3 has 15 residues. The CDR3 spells CASSVWSGRGETQYF. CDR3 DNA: TGTGCCAGCAGTGTCTGGAGCGGTCGAGGGGAGACCCAGTACTTC.

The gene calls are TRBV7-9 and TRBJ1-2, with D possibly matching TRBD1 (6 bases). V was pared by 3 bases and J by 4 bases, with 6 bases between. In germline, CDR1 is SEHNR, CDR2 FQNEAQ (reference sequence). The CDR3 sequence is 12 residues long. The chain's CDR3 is CASSLDSYGYTF. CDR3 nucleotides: TGTGCCAGCAGCTTGGACAGCTATGGCTACACCTTC.

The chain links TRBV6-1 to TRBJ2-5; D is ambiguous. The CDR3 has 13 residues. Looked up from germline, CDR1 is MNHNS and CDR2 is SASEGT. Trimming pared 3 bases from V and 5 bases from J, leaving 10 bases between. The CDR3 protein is CASSDGTVETQYF. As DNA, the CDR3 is TGTGCCAGCAGTGATGGTACGGTCGAGACCCAGTACTTC.

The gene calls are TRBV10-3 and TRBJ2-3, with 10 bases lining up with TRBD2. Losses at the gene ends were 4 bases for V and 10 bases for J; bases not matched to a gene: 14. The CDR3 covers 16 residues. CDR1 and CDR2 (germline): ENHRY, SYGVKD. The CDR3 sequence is CAISALEFTSGESQYF. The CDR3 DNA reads TGTGCCATCAGTGCTTTAGAGTTCACTAGCGGGGAGTCGCAGTATTTT.

The CDR3 here is CASSPATGFVEKLFF. CDR3 bases: TGTGCCAGCTCACCAGCGACAGGGTTTGTTGAAAAACTGTTTTTT. V is TRBV18 and J is TRBJ1-4; TRBD1 agrees at 7 bases. From germline, CDR1 is KGHSH and CDR2 LQKENI. The CDR3 has 15 residues. Trimming cost V 2 bases and J 7 bases; bases outside gene matches: 7.

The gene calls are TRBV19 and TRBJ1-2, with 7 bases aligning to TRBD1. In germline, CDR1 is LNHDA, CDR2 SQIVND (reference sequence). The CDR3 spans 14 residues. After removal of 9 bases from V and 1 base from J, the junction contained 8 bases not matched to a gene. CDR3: CASGRTGLNYGYTF. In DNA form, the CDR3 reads TGTGCCAGCGGCCGGACAGGACTTAACTATGGCTACACCTTC. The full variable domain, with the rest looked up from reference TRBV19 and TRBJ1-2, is DGGITQSPKYLFRKEGQNVTLSCEQNLNHDAMYWYRQDPGQGLRLIYYSQIVNDFQKGDIAEGYSVSREKKESFPLTVTSAQKNPTAFYLCASGRTGLNYGYTFGSGTRLTVV.

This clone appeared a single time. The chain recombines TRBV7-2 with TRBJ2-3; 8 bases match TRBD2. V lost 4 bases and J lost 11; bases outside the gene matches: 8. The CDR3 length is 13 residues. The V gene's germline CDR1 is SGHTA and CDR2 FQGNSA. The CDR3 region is CASSSELAARQYF. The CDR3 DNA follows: TGTGCCAGCAGCTCCGAACTAGCGGCAAGGCAGTATTTT.

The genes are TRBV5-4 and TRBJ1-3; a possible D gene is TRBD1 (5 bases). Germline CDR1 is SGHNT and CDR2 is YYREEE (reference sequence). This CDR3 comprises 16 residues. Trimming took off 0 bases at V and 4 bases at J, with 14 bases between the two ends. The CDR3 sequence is CASSLGDGGPGNTIYF. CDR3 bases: TGTGCCAGCAGCTTGGGGGACGGGGGTCCAGGAAACACCATATATTTT.

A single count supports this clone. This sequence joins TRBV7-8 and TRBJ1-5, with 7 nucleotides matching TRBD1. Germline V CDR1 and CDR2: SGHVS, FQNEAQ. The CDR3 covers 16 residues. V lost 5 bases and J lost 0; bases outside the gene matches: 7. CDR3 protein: CASSAEGQYSNQPQHF. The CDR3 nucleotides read TGTGCCAGCAGCGCCGAGGGACAGTATAGCAATCAGCCCCAGCATTTT.

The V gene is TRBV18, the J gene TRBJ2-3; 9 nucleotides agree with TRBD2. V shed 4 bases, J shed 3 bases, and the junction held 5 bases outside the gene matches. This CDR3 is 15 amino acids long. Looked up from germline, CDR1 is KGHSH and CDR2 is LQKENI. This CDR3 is CASSQGLAQTDTQYF. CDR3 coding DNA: TGTGCCAGCTCACAAGGACTAGCGCAAACAGATACGCAGTATTTT.

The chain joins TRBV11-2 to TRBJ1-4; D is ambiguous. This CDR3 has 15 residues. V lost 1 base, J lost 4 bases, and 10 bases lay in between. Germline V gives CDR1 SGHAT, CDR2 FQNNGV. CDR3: CASSLGSGFNEKLFF. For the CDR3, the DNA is TGTGCCAGCAGCTTAGGGTCGGGGTTTAATGAAAAACTGTTTTTT. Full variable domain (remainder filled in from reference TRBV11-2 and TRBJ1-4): EAGVAQSPRYKIIEKRQSVAFWCNPISGHATLYWYQQILGQGPKLLIQFQNNGVVDDSQLPKDRFSAERLKGVDSTLKIQPAKLEDSAVYLCASSLGSGFNEKLFFGSGTQLSVL.

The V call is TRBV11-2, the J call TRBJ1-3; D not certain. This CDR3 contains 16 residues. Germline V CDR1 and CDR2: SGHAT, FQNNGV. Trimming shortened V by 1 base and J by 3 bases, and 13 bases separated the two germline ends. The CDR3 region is CASSLGIGGFGNTIYF. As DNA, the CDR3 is TGTGCCAGCAGCTTAGGAATCGGAGGGTTTGGAAACACCATATATTTT.

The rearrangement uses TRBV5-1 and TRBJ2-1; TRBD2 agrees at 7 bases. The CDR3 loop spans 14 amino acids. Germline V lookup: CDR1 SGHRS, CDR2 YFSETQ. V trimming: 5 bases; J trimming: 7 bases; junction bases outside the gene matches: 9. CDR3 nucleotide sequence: TGCGCCAGCAGGCAGGGACTAAATGGGAATGAGCAGTTCTTC. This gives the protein CASRQGLNGNEQFF.

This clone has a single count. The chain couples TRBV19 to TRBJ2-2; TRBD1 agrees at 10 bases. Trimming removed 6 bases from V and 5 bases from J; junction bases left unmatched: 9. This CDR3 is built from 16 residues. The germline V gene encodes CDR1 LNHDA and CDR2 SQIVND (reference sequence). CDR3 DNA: TGTGCCAGTAGCCTACATTGGACAGGGGGTACCGGGGAGCTGTTTTTT. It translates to CASSLHWTGGTGELFF.

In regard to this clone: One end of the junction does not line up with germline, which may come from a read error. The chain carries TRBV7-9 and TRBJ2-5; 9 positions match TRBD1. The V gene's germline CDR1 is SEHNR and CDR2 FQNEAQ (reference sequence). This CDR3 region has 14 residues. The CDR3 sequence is CAGSIHRDRDPQYF. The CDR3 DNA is TGTGCCGGCAGCATACACCGGGACAGGGATCCCCAGTACTTC.

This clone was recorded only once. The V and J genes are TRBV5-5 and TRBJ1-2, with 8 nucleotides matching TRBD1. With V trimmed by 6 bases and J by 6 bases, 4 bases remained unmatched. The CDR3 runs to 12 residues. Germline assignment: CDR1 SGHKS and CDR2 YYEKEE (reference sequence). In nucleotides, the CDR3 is TGTGCCAGCATGCAGGGGGCGAATGGCTACACCTTC. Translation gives CASMQGANGYTF.

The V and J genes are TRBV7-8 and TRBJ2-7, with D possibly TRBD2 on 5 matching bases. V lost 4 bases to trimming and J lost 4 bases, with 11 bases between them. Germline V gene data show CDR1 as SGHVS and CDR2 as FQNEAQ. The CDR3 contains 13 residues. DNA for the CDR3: TGTGCCAGCAGCTCCCTCGGGGTTTACGAGCAGTACTTC. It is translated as CASSSLGVYEQYF.

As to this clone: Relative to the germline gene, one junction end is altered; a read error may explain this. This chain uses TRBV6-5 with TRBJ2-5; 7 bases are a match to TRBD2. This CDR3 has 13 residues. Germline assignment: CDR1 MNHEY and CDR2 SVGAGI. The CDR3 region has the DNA TGTGCCAGCAGTTACACACAGACTAGCCCGTTAAACTTC. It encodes CASSYTQTSPLNF.

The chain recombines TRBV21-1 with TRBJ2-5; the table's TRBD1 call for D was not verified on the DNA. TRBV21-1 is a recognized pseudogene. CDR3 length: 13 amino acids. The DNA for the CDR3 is TGTGCCAGCACCCGGACAGGACCGGAGACCCAGTACTTC. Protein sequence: CASTRTGPETQYF.

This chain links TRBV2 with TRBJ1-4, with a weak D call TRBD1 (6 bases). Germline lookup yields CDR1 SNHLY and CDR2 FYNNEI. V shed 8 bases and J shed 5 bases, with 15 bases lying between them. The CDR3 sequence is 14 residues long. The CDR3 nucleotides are TGTGCCAGCGACCCCGGGACAAGCAATGAAAAACTGTTTTTT. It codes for CASDPGTSNEKLFF.

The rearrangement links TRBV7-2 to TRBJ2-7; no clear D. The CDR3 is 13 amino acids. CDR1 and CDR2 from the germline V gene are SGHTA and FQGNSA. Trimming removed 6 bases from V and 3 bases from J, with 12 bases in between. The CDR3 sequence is CASSYLTGYEQYF. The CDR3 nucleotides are TGTGCCAGCAGTTACCTGACGGGCTACGAGCAGTACTTC.